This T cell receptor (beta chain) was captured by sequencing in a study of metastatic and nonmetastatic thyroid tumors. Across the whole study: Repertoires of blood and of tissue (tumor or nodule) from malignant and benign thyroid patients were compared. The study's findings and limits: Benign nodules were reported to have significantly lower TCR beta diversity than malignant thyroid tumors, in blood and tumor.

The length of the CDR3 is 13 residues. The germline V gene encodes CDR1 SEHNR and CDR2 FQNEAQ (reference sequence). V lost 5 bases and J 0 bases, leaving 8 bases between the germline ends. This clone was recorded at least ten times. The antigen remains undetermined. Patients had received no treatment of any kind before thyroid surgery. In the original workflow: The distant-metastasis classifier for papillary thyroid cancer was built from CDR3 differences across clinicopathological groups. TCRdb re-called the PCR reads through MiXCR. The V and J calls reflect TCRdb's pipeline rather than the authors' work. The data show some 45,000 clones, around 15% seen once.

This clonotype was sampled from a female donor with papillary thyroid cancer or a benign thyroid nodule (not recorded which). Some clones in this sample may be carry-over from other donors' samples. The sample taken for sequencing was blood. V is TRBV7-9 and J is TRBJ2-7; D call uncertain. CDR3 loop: CASSPWDSYEQYF. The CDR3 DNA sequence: TGTGCCAGCAGCCCTTGGGACTCCTACGAGCAGTACTTC.